This record concerns one TCR beta chain sequence. What it binds is unknown. Measured with immunoSEQ multiplex PCR; TCRdb has only the in-frame clones, and not every one. The sample has about 33,000 clones, roughly 87% seen once; the top ten hold about 5.3%. This sample is drawn from a study of T cells in tuberculosis. The overall study: Samples predate treatment or fall within its first 7 days. Points from the study as a whole: The TCR-beta difference was not significant; alpha differences partly reflected length. Active tuberculosis alpha repertoires lay closer to GMM-specific TCRs than controls'.

The time point here: new active TB diagnosis, blood taken before or within 7 days of starting treatment. The origin of this receptor is an adult with tuberculosis. The source was PBMCs, collected at tuberculosis diagnosis.

The CDR3 reads CASSLLGVAGGYADTQYF. As DNA, the CDR3 is TGTGCCAGCAGTTTACTTGGGGTAGCGGGAGGTTATGCAGATACGCAGTATTTT. J is TRBJ2-3 and V is TRBV27, with TRBD2 identical over 10 bases. Germline-derived CDR1 and CDR2 are MNHEY and SMNVEV (reference sequence). With V trimmed by 2 bases and J by 4 bases, 12 bases remained unmatched. This CDR3 has 18 residues.